This T cell receptor (beta chain) was sequenced during a study of CD8 T cells in Susac syndrome. Trimming pared 6 bases from V and 4 bases from J, leaving 15 bases between. CDR1 and CDR2 from the germline V gene are SGHRS and YFSETQ. CDR3 length equals 14 residues. Random hexamers were used to reverse transcribe roughly 0.45 to 1 ug of RNA. It was immunoSEQ multiplex PCR that amplified TCR beta CDR3 across 54 Vbeta and 13 Jbeta. TCRdb analysed the immunoSEQ multiplex PCR reads with MiXCR anew, one entry per CDR3 protein. The sample has 200,000 to 250,000 distinct CDR3 sequences, roughly 94% seen once. In blood CD8+ and CD4+ T cells, TCR beta underwent sequencing. Multiple sclerosis controls were treatment-naive patients with stable or active relapsing-remitting disease. Negative magnetic isolation gave CD8+ and CD4+ cells; FACS enriched CD8+ TEMRA.

The sequence came from a human donor with multiple sclerosis. Sequencing was performed on CD4+ T cells from PBMCs. This chain joins TRBV5-1 and TRBJ2-3, with no clear D. The CDR3: CASTMSGVADTQYF. CDR3 in DNA: TGCGCCAGCACGATGTCAGGCGTGGCAGATACGCAGTATTTT.